This T cell receptor beta chain was captured by sequencing in a study of beta chain features in type 1 diabetes. The study, taken as a whole, reports: Relative to healthy donors, patients appeared to have naive, central memory and Treg TCRB repertoires that were more similar.

CDR1 and CDR2 from the germline V gene are SGHRS and YFSETQ. V was clipped by 4 bases and J by 2 bases; unmatched bases: 9. There are 16 residues in the CDR3. As for this clone: Its target is not known.

Every isolated RNA sample was fully reverse transcribed, so sequencing captured expressed TCRB transcripts. About 3.57 million reads, on average, came from each naive, central memory and regulatory T cell sample. Sequencing used immunoSEQ multiplex PCR; TCRdb keeps in-frame clones, though not all of them. The table records 970,000 or so clones, 15% to 20% of them present only once. The chain carries TRBV5-1 and TRBJ2-4, with 7 bases matching TRBD1. The specimen sequenced was naive CD4+ T cells from blood. The receptor was isolated from a woman aged 18-35 years in good health. The CDR3 DNA is TGCGCCAGCAGCGGGACACTCAGGGGGTCCAAAAACATTCAGTACTTC. Encoded protein: CASSGTLRGSKNIQYF. The full variable domain, its missing parts supplied by reference TRBV5-1 and TRBJ2-4, is KAGVTQTPRYLIKTRGQQVTLSCSPISGHRSVSWYQQTPGQGLQFLFEYFSETQRNKGNFPGRFSGRQFSNSRSEMNVSTLELGDSALYLCASSGTLRGSKNIQYFGAGTRLSVL.